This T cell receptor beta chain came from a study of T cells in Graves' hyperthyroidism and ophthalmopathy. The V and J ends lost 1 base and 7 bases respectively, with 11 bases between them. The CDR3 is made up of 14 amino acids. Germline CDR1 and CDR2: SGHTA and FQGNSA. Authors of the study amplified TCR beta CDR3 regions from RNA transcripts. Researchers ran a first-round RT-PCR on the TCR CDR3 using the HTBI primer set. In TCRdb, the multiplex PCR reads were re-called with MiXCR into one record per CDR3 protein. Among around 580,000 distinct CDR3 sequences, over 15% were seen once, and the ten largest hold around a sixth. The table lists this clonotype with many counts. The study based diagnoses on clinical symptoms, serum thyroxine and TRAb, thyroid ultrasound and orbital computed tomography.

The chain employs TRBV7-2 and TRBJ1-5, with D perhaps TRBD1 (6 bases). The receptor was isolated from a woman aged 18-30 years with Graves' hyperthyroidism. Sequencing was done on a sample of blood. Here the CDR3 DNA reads TGTGCCAGCAGCTTAGTGGGGGGCGGGCAGCCCCAGCATTTT. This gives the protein CASSLVGGGQPQHF.